This T cell receptor (beta chain) was obtained from a study of T cell responses to AZD1222 COVID-19 vaccine. Whole-study findings and limits: Along spike, vaccine-associated CD4 TCRs were found throughout, with dominance at 160-218 and 743-854.

V was clipped by 4 bases and J by 5 bases; unmatched bases: 0. CDR3 length equals 13 residues. Germline loops: CDR1 MDHEN, CDR2 SYDVKM. Libraries were prepared by immunoSEQ multiplex PCR; TCRdb keeps only in-frame clonotypes and omits some of them. The sample lists about 160,000 clones, around nine tenths occurring once. About this clone: Its specificity is not known.

This specimen was peripheral blood, taken on day 0 of AZD1222 vaccination. The V call is TRBV28, the J call TRBJ2-3; 10 bases agree with TRBD2. The source of this sequence is an adult in good health. The CDR3 region has the DNA TGTGCCAGCAGTTCTAGCGGGAGAGATACGCAGTATTTT. Translation gives CASSSSGRDTQYF. Variable domain in full (rest from reference TRBV28 and TRBJ2-3): DVKVTQSSRYLVKRTGEKVFLECVQDMDHENMFWYRQDPGLGLRLIYFSYDVKMKEKGDIPEGYSVSREKKERFSLILESASTNQTSMYLCASSSSGRDTQYFGPGTRLTVL.